This is a list of T cell receptor beta chains from one sample in a study of blood T cell repertoires in COVID-19. Sequencing used immunoSEQ multiplex PCR; TCRdb keeps in-frame clones, though not all of them. The sample carries about 54,000 clones, 80% to 90% recorded once. The sample consisted of peripheral blood. Receptor source: a human donor in a cohort sampled during active COVID-19. Each CDR3 is given with its conserved first and last residue. The D gene is left open where the match is weak. Some rows mark clone size as missing; the rest say once, few, many or name a class of expanded clone.

D gene,V gene,J gene,clone size,CDR3 DNA,CDR3 protein
.,TRBV9,TRBJ2-1,.,TGTGCCAGCAGCTTCTTCGACAGCTCCTACAATGAGCAGTTCTTC,CASSFFDSSYNEQFF
.,TRBV7-9,TRBJ1-1,.,TGTGCCAGCAGCTTCGGGGGAGAGACTGAAGCTTTCTTT,CASSFGGETEAFF
.,TRBV7-2,TRBJ2-7,.,TGTGCCAGCAGCCGAAACCCAGGGTACGAGCAGTACTTC,CASSRNPGYEQYF
TRBD1,TRBV2,TRBJ1-1,.,TGTGCCAGCCGCCTAGGGACAGTGAACACTGAAGCTTTCTTT,CASRLGTVNTEAFF
TRBD1,TRBV6-5,TRBJ1-1,.,TGTGCCAGCAGGCACAGGGGGGCCAAGGGGGACGCTTTCTTT,CASRHRGAKGDAFF
.,TRBV4-2,TRBJ2-6,.,TGTGCCAGCAGCCAAGATATGAGCTCTGGGGCCAACGTCCTGACTTTC,CASSQDMSSGANVLTF
.,TRBV5-4,TRBJ1-4,.,TGTGCCAGCAGCCCGGGGGTGTCGAGTTATGAAAAACTGTTTTTT,CASSPGVSSYEKLFF
TRBD1,TRBV19,TRBJ1-5,.,TGTGCCAGTAGAGTAGAGGGACAGGGGAATAATCAGCCCCAGCATTTT,CASRVEGQGNNQPQHF
.,TRBV5-1,TRBJ2-3,.,TGCGCCAGCAGCTTGGATGGCGCAGGGGCCACAGATACGCAGTATTTT,CASSLDGAGATDTQYF
TRBD1,TRBV19,TRBJ1-5,few,TGTGCCAGTAGCCTGGGACAGGGAGACCAGCCCCAGCATTTT,CASSLGQGDQPQHF